This TCR beta chain was identified during a study of CD8 T cells in Susac syndrome. Reverse transcription of roughly 0.45 to 1 ug RNA used random hexamers. The immunoSEQ assay covered 54 Vbeta and 13 Jbeta segments for CDR3. TCRdb analysed the immunoSEQ multiplex PCR reads with MiXCR anew, one entry per CDR3 protein. Altogether tens of thousands of distinct CDR3 sequences are present, 96% being singletons, with the ten largest covering 0.11%. J lost 4 bases, V lost 2 bases, and 7 bases had no gene match. The germline V gene has CDR1 PRHDT and CDR2 FYEKMQ (reference sequence). CDR3 length: 15 residues. Overall study results and limits: That the number of individuals in its TCR sequencing and HLA analysis was relatively small was acknowledged by the study.

A word on this clonotype: What it binds is unknown.

Sequencing targeted TCR beta in T cells from blood (CD8+ and CD4+). TEMRA cells were enriched by FACS, while CD8+ and CD4+ T cells were obtained through a negative isolation that was performed magnetically. This TCR was recovered from a human donor with multiple sclerosis. The chain uses TRBV13 and TRBJ2-5, with 7 positions matching TRBD1. Sequenced sample: CD4+ T cells from PBMCs. The CDR3 region has the DNA TGTGCCAGCAGCTTAACAGGGGCCAGGGGAGAGACCCAGTACTTC. Amino acids: CASSLTGARGETQYF.